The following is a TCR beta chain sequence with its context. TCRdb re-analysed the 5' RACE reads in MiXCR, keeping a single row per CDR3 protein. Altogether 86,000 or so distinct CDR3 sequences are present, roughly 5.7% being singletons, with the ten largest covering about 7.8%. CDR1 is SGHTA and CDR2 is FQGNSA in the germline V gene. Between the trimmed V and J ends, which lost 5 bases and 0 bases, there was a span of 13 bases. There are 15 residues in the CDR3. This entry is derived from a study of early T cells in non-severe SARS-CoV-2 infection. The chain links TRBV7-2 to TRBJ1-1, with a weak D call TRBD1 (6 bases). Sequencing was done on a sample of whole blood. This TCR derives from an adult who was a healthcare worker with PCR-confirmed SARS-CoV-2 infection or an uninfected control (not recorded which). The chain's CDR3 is CASSTHRVMNTEAFF. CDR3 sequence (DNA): TGTGCCAGCAGCACCCACAGGGTCATGAACACTGAAGCTTTCTTT. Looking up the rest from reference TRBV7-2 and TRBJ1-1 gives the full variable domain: GAGVSQSPSNKVTEKGKDVELRCDPISGHTALYWYRQSLGQGLEFLIYFQGNSAPDKSGLPSDRFSAERTGGSVSTLTIQRTQQEDSAVYLCASSTHRVMNTEAFFGQGTRLTVV.